This TCR beta chain stems from a study of blood T cells in healthy people across ages. Findings and caveats of the study: Older individuals had lower TCR beta diversity per million T cells (the decline was roughly linear). When set beside aged donors, long-lived donors presented more naive CD4+ cells and higher diversity.

This clonotype showed up just a few times. Its antigen remains unknown. A sample-barcoded 5' primer and a J-beta primer mix were used in a second PCR of roughly 7 to 11 cycles. Using its own MiXCR run on the 5' RACE reads, TCRdb lists one record per CDR3 protein. The table lists about 800,000 distinct CDR3 sequences, approximately 25% of them singletons. Trimming removed 1 base from V and 2 bases from J, with 12 bases in between. The CDR3 is 14 residues long. Looked up from germline, CDR1 is SQVTM and CDR2 is ANQGSEA. These data also formed part of another study, on T cells of mothers and their children. Turning to that study: Every mother supplied over 8 million TCR beta CDR3 reads and every child 2.5 million to 3.5 million. There were no persistent microchimeric T cell clones detected.

The source of this sequence is a boy under 18 in good health. The chain joins TRBV29-1 to TRBJ2-7; D gene unclear. The sample taken for sequencing was blood. CDR3 in amino acids: CSVEAGPYPYEQYF. The CDR3 bases are TGCAGCGTTGAAGCCGGGCCGTACCCCTACGAGCAGTACTTC.